Described below is a single TCR beta chain sequence and its context. The record originates from a study of T cell responses to AZD1222 COVID-19 vaccine. Here immunoSEQ multiplex PCR was the method, and the copy in TCRdb shows in-frame clones only, minus some. The sample gives 150,000 to 200,000 clones, about 92% of which show up once; around 4.6% is in the top ten. V gave up 3 bases and J gave up 0 bases, with 12 bases separating them. The CDR3 totals 16 residues. The germline V gene encodes CDR1 SEHNR and CDR2 FQNEAQ (reference sequence). This TCR came from an adult in good health. This chain connects TRBV7-9 to TRBJ1-3; no clear D. This specimen was peripheral blood, taken on day 0 of MenACWY control vaccination. The CDR3 DNA is TGTGCCAGCAGCTTTGGGTCATACCGCTCTGGAAACACCATATATTTT. As protein: CASSFGSYRSGNTIYF.